The TCR beta chain under discussion was sequenced for a study of T-cell reconstitution after alpha-beta-depleted transplantation in children (dated by TCRdb to the mid-2010s). Regarding the research as a whole: Using TCR repertoire profiling, the study followed T-cell immune reconstitution in a quantitative way in children after TCRalphabeta/CD19-depleted allogeneic hematopoietic cell transplantation.

As regards this clonotype: Its cognate antigen has yet to be identified. No base-level quality is on record; no much larger clone is a single base apart.

Receptors were amplified or captured by PCR. For sequencing, an Illumina HiSeq 2500 was employed. To normalize quantification of the TCRbeta repertoire, the TCR libraries were built with molecular barcoding that relied on unique molecular identifiers. The raw public reads went through TCRdb reprocessing: fastp at Q25, MiXCR clone calling, in-frame beta chains kept. A single entry per CDR3 protein holds the most common genes and DNA from its merged rows. Counted in this sample were about 500,000 distinct CDR3 sequences; approximately 29% of them appeared once. The ten top clones hold around 2.3% of the sample. The CDR3 covers 16 residues, taking in both the cysteine and the phenylalanine. Solely the CDR3 DNA is kept, with 48 bases framed from the first base. V is reduced by 4 bases and J by 0 bases, leaving a spacing of 14 bases between them. The germline V gene yields SGHDT for CDR1 and YYEEEE for CDR2.

This sequence was found in a human donor who donated a stem cell graft to a child with aplastic anemia. The V gene is TRBV5-6 and the J gene is TRBJ2-1, with no confidently assigned D gene. The specimen was PBMCs from the stem cell graft donor, collected from the stem cell graft. DNA sequence: TGTGCCAGCAGCCCGAGGAGCCGGAGCTCCTACAATGAGCAGTTCTTC. It specifies CASSPRSRSSYNEQFF.